This T cell receptor (beta chain) stems from a study of blood T cell repertoires in COVID-19. Study as a whole: Sample material is recorded as cDNA or gDNA derived from T cells, B-cell-depleted T cells, or PBMCs.

Libraries were prepared by immunoSEQ multiplex PCR; TCRdb keeps only in-frame clonotypes and omits some of them. Among more than 250,000 clones listed, 80% to 90% were seen once. This CDR3 spans 15 amino acids. Germline V gene lookup returns CDR1 SGHAT and CDR2 FQNNGV. Trimming stripped 5 bases from V and 4 bases from J, with 17 bases between. The source material was peripheral blood. The receptor was derived from a man aged 50 to 60 with active or convalescent COVID-19. The rearrangement uses TRBV11-2 and TRBJ1-2; weak D call: TRBD1 (5 bases). The CDR3 DNA follows: TGTGCCAGCAGCCTTAGACAGACTTCCCTCTATGGCTACACCTTC. Encoded protein: CASSLRQTSLYGYTF.